Shown below are 6 T cell receptor beta chains from a single sample sequenced in a study of Ad26.COV2.S vaccination and SARS-CoV-2 variants. Treatment: 15 to 20 received Ad26.COV2.S at low or high dose, single or two shots; about 5 received placebo; per-sample allocation not given. Samples analyzed were those drawn on day 63 after the first vaccine or placebo injection. The assay was immunoSEQ multiplex PCR, and TCRdb's table has in-frame clones only and misses some. This sample has more than 250,000 clones; approximately 89% occur once, and the top ten carry roughly 3.5%. The material sequenced was peripheral blood, taken in a trial of Ad26.COV2.S vaccine versus placebo. All receptors derive from a person aged 18-60 years who received the Ad26.COV2.S COVID-19 vaccine or a placebo.

The chain is built from TRBV30 and TRBJ1-1, with TRBD1 matching over 7 bases. The CDR3 covers 14 residues. Germline trimming cut 4 bases from V and 1 base from J; bases unmatched to any gene: 6. The germline V gene has CDR1 GTSNPN and CDR2 SVGIG (reference sequence). The CDR3 DNA sequence: TGTGCCTGGAACGAGGGGGCGAGGAACACTGAAGCTTTCTTT. Protein product: CAWNEGARNTEAFF.

The chain employs TRBV30 and TRBJ1-4; TRBD1 matches 7 bases. After removal of 2 bases from V and 8 bases from J, the junction contained 5 bases not matched to a gene. This CDR3 is built from 13 residues. The germline gives CDR1 GTSNPN, CDR2 SVGIG (reference sequence). CDR3 nucleotide sequence: TGTGCCTGGAGTCGACAGGGAGGCGAAAAACTGTTTTTT. It specifies CAWSRQGGEKLFF.

The genes are TRBV28 and TRBJ1-1; TRBD1 matches 9 bases. V shed 8 bases, J shed 11 bases, and the junction held 6 bases outside the gene matches. The germline V gene has CDR1 MDHEN and CDR2 SYDVKM. This CDR3 has 11 amino acids. This chain's CDR3 is CASRDRVRAFF. DNA of the CDR3: TGTGCCAGCCGGGACAGGGTGAGGGCTTTCTTT.

The V gene is TRBV4-1, the J gene TRBJ1-5; D is ambiguous. There are 18 residues in the CDR3. Trimming pared 2 bases from V and 0 bases from J, leaving 17 bases between. Germline lookup yields CDR1 MGHRA and CDR2 YSYEKL. The CDR3 spells CASSQSPTRRYSNQPQHF. In DNA, the CDR3 is TGCGCCAGCAGCCAATCTCCAACTCGACGGTATAGCAATCAGCCCCAGCATTTT.

The chain carries TRBV9 and TRBJ2-1; 16 bases match TRBD2. CDR3 length: 16 amino acids. Germline V CDR1 and CDR2: SGDLS, YYNGEE. The ends lost 4 bases at V and 10 bases at J; junction bases unmatched: 8. CDR3 nucleotides: TGTGCCAGCAGCTCCAGGGGGACTAGCGGGAGGGGAGAGCAGTTCTTC. As protein: CASSSRGTSGRGEQFF.

The V and J genes are TRBV27 and TRBJ2-7; 7 positions match TRBD1. Germline V gene data show CDR1 as MNHEY and CDR2 as SMNVEV (reference sequence). This CDR3 spans 15 amino acids. V dropped 4 bases and J dropped 0; count of bases not matched to a gene: 6. CDR3 in DNA: TGTGCCAGCAGTTCAAGGACAGGTAGCTCCTACGAGCAGTACTTC. This codes for CASSSRTGSSYEQYF.